This entry lists 26 T cell receptor beta chains sequenced from one sample in a study of cytomegalovirus exposure and HLA in healthy donors. Primers for the PCR totalled 60 Vbeta and 13 Jbeta. The repertoire was sequenced with immunoSEQ multiplex PCR; TCRdb's copy has only in-frame clones and lacks some. The top ten clones hold over 0.55% of a sample with about 220,000 clones, 76% of them seen once. The sequenced sample was PBMCs. The receptors originated from a man aged 18 to 29 in good health and CMV-seronegative.

The V gene is TRBV7-9, the J gene TRBJ1-6; D is perhaps TRBD1 (6 bases). The germline gives CDR1 SEHNR, CDR2 FQNEAQ (reference sequence). The CDR3 extends over 15 amino acids. V lost 0 bases, J lost 6 bases, and 9 bases lay in between. DNA for the CDR3: TGTGCCAGCAGCTTAGCGCAGGGGTCTAATTCACCCCTCCACTTT. Translated, it gives CASSLAQGSNSPLHF.

This chain links TRBV7-2 with TRBJ2-7; no firm D call. The V end lost 3 bases, the J end lost 2 bases, and 17 bases lay between the germline ends. Germline CDR1 and CDR2: SGHTA and FQGNSA. The CDR3 contains 16 residues. CDR3 residues: CASSFAAVSAPYEQYF. The CDR3 DNA sequence: TGTGCCAGCAGCTTTGCAGCCGTAAGCGCCCCCTACGAGCAGTACTTC. Full variable domain (rest looked up from reference TRBV7-2 and TRBJ2-7): GAGVSQSPSNKVTEKGKDVELRCDPISGHTALYWYRQSLGQGLEFLIYFQGNSAPDKSGLPSDRFSAERTGGSVSTLTIQRTQQEDSAVYLCASSFAAVSAPYEQYFGPGTRLTVT.

The chain recombines TRBV5-8 with TRBJ1-1; 9 bases are shared with TRBD1. CDR3 length: 17 residues. Looked up from germline, CDR1 is SGHTS and CDR2 is YDEGEE. Germline trimming cut 0 bases from V and 5 bases from J; bases unmatched to any gene: 11. The DNA for the CDR3 is TGTGCCAGCAGCTTGGGGTTGACACAGGGGGCGAATACTGAAGCTTTCTTT. It is translated as CASSLGLTQGANTEAFF.

The chain uses TRBV19 and TRBJ2-1, with D perhaps matching TRBD2 (5 bases). The CDR3 is 13 amino acids. Between the trimmed V and J ends, which lost 3 bases and 5 bases, there was a span of 8 bases. CDR1 is LNHDA and CDR2 is SQIVND in the germline V gene (reference sequence). The CDR3 is CASSIWRNNEQFF. CDR3 DNA: TGTGCCAGTAGTATTTGGAGGAACAATGAGCAGTTCTTC.

This chain uses TRBV19 with TRBJ2-5; D call uncertain. The CDR3 length is 14 residues. Germline V gene data show CDR1 as LNHDA and CDR2 as SQIVND (reference sequence). Trimming pared 3 bases from V and 2 bases from J, leaving 10 bases between. Here the CDR3 DNA reads TGTGCCAGTAGTATCTGGCAGGATCAAGAGACCCAGTACTTC. Translating gives CASSIWQDQETQYF. Supplemented by reference TRBV19 and TRBJ2-5, the full variable domain reads DGGITQSPKYLFRKEGQNVTLSCEQNLNHDAMYWYRQDPGQGLRLIYYSQIVNDFQKGDIAEGYSVSREKKESFPLTVTSAQKNPTAFYLCASSIWQDQETQYFGPGTRLLVL.

This chain connects TRBV30 to TRBJ1-4, with 7 bases that match TRBD1. The CDR3 is 14 amino acids. CDR1 and CDR2 (germline): GTSNPN, SVGIG (reference sequence). The trim removed 4 bases at V and 6 bases at J, leaving 8 bases unmatched. The CDR3 region is CAWNPPGGDEKLFF. CDR3 in DNA: TGTGCCTGGAACCCGCCAGGGGGAGATGAAAAACTGTTTTTT.

The chain employs TRBV15 and TRBJ2-7; 7 nucleotides line up with TRBD2. From germline, CDR1 is LNHNV and CDR2 YYDKDF (reference sequence). V was clipped by 5 bases and J by 1 base; unmatched bases: 8. The CDR3 is made up of 15 amino acids. The CDR3 loop reads CATSASGAISYEQYF. For the CDR3, the DNA is TGTGCCACCAGCGCCAGCGGGGCGATATCCTACGAGCAGTACTTC.

The chain has TRBV2 and TRBJ2-1; TRBD2 agrees at 7 bases. Trimming cost V 6 bases and J 0 bases; bases outside gene matches: 8. This CDR3 comprises 16 residues. Germline V gene lookup returns CDR1 SNHLY and CDR2 FYNNEI. In DNA form, the CDR3 reads TGTGCCAGCAGGGGGTCTAGGGAGGGCTCCTACAATGAGCAGTTCTTC. Amino acid sequence: CASRGSREGSYNEQFF.

This clone was observed a few times. The V and J genes are TRBV2 and TRBJ2-5, with TRBD2 matching 8 bases. Germline CDR1 reads SNHLY; CDR2 reads FYNNEI. This CDR3 is built from 15 residues. J lost 5 bases, V lost 7 bases, and 12 bases had no gene match. The CDR3 protein is CASILGTRGGETQYF. The CDR3 bases are TGTGCCAGCATTCTAGGGACTAGGGGGGGGGAGACCCAGTACTTC.

This chain connects TRBV28 to TRBJ2-7; 7 bases match TRBD2. V trimming: 6 bases; J trimming: 7 bases; junction bases outside the gene matches: 12. The CDR3 has 14 amino acids. Germline loops: CDR1 MDHEN, CDR2 SYDVKM. The CDR3 coding sequence is TGTGCCAGCAGCCCCCAGGGAGGGCCGGGGGAGCAGTACTTC. Amino acids: CASSPQGGPGEQYF.

This clone was detected once. The chain carries TRBV29-1 and TRBJ1-1; D gene ambiguous. Germline CDR1 and CDR2: SQVTM and ANQGSEA. CDR3 length: 10 amino acids. The V and J ends lost 4 bases and 6 bases respectively, with 6 bases between them. The CDR3 loop is CSVVYAEAFF. As DNA, the CDR3 is TGCAGCGTTGTTTATGCTGAAGCTTTCTTT.

The rearrangement uses TRBV2 and TRBJ2-3, with D possibly matching TRBD1 (6 bases). The CDR3 loop spans 15 amino acids. V gave up 6 bases and J gave up 2 bases, with 15 bases separating them. Germline assignment: CDR1 SNHLY and CDR2 FYNNEI. The CDR3 reads CASRRRDTTTDTQYF. The CDR3 nucleotides read TGTGCCAGCAGACGCCGGGACACAACCACAGATACGCAGTATTTT.

Concerning this clone itself: At the DNA level, this CDR3 is encoded by other sequences in the same sample as well. The V and J genes are TRBV27 and TRBJ2-1, with 10 nucleotides matching TRBD2. Germline CDR1 MNHEY, CDR2 SMNVEV (reference sequence). Trimming at V came to 4 bases and at J to 5 bases, leaving 5 bases not matched to a gene. The CDR3 sequence is 15 residues long. The DNA of the CDR3 is TGTGCCAGCAGTTGGCTAGCGGGAGTGGACAATGAGCAGTTCTTC. It yields the protein CASSWLAGVDNEQFF.

This sequence joins TRBV23-1 and TRBJ2-3; D might be TRBD1 (6 bases). TRBV23-1 is an ORF for which the function is uncertain. V was trimmed by 6 bases and J by 0 bases, leaving 19 bases between them. The CDR3 contains 17 residues. CDR3 amino acids: CASRGHTTDPSTDTQYF. Here the CDR3 DNA reads TGCGCCAGCAGGGGACACACTACCGACCCTAGCACAGATACGCAGTATTTT.

CDR3 amino acids: CASSLGAAPQETQYF. DNA of the CDR3: TGTGCCAGCAGTTTAGGGGCAGCTCCCCAAGAGACCCAGTACTTC. The chain combines TRBV28 with TRBJ2-5, with D possibly matching TRBD1 (5 bases). V was clipped by 2 bases and J by 1 base, with 11 bases between them. In germline, CDR1 is MDHEN, CDR2 SYDVKM. The CDR3 sequence is 15 residues long.

The chain couples TRBV1 to TRBJ1-2; TRBD1 was called by the table and not checked on the DNA. TRBV1 is reported as a pseudogene. The CDR3 covers 16 residues. CDR3 coding DNA: TGCACCAGCAGCCAACGCCGACAGGGGATAAACTATGGCTACACCTTC. Translated, it gives CTSSQRRQGINYGYTF.

V gene TRBV30 combines with J gene TRBJ1-5, with D perhaps TRBD1 (5 bases). This CDR3 region has 14 residues. Trimming cost V 3 bases and J 7 bases, with 16 bases left between them. The V gene's germline CDR1 is GTSNPN and CDR2 SVGIG (reference sequence). The CDR3 sequence is CAWSLGGMIQPQHF. The CDR3 nucleotides read TGTGCCTGGAGCTTGGGGGGGATGATCCAGCCCCAGCATTTT. Using reference TRBV30 and TRBJ1-5 for the parts outside the CDR3, the full variable domain is SQTIHQWPATLVQPVGSPLSLECTVEGTSNPNLYWYRQAAGRGLQLLFYSVGIGQISSEVPQNLSASRPQDRQFILSSKKLLLSDSGFYLCAWSLGGMIQPQHFGDGTRLSIL.

The sample holds a few counts of this clone. V gene TRBV30 combines with J gene TRBJ2-7, with 9 bases identical to TRBD2. Trimming cost V 0 bases and J 4 bases; bases outside gene matches: 4. The germline V gene has CDR1 GTSNPN and CDR2 SVGIG (reference sequence). This CDR3 has 14 amino acids. In DNA, the CDR3 is TGTGCCTGGAGTGTCAATAGCGGGAGATACGAGCAGTACTTC. This gives the protein CAWSVNSGRYEQYF.

The genes are TRBV19 and TRBJ1-1; weak D call: TRBD1 (6 bases). The CDR3 extends over 13 amino acids. Trimming left V 5 bases short and J 7 bases short, with 14 bases between. CDR1 is LNHDA and CDR2 is SQIVND in the germline V gene (reference sequence). The CDR3 DNA reads as TGTGCCAGTAGTGTGGCCCAGGGGAATGAAGCTTTCTTT. Its protein is CASSVAQGNEAFF.

The CDR3 DNA reads as TGCGCCAGCAGCTCCCGGACACTTAGCACAGATACGCAGTATTTT. It codes for CASSSRTLSTDTQYF. The V gene is TRBV5-1, the J gene TRBJ2-3; possible D gene TRBD1, 5 bases. This CDR3 is built from 15 residues. Germline V gene sequence: CDR1 SGHRS, CDR2 YFSETQ. The V and J ends lost 3 bases and 0 bases respectively, with 11 bases between them. The whole variable domain, remainder taken from reference TRBV5-1 and TRBJ2-3, is KAGVTQTPRYLIKTRGQQVTLSCSPISGHRSVSWYQQTPGQGLQFLFEYFSETQRNKGNFPGRFSGRQFSNSRSEMNVSTLELGDSALYLCASSSRTLSTDTQYFGPGTRLTVL.

This clone was found once. The CDR3 sequence is CSVAEDRAYGYTF. Written as DNA, the CDR3 is TGCAGCGTTGCAGAGGACAGGGCCTATGGCTACACCTTC. The chain couples TRBV29-1 to TRBJ1-2; 8 bases are shared with TRBD1. The CDR3 is 13 amino acids. In germline, CDR1 is SQVTM, CDR2 ANQGSEA. With 4 bases clipped from V and 4 bases from J, the junction kept 5 bases outside the gene matches. The full variable domain, completed using reference TRBV29-1 and TRBJ1-2, is SAVISQKPSRDICQRGTSLTIQCQVDSQVTMMFWYRQQPGQSLTLIATANQGSEATYESGFVIDKFPISRPNLTFSTLTVSNMSPEDSSIYLCSVAEDRAYGYTFGSGTRLTVV.

CDR3 DNA: TGTGCCAGTAGTATGCTGGCAGGCTCAGAAAACACTGAAGCTTTCTTT. Its translation is CASSMLAGSENTEAFF. The rearrangement uses TRBV19 and TRBJ1-1; D ambiguous. The CDR3 consists of 16 residues. Trimming stripped 3 bases from V and 2 bases from J, with 16 bases between. The germline V gene encodes CDR1 LNHDA and CDR2 SQIVND (reference sequence).

As regards this clone: Sequence at one end of the junction differs from germline and may be a read error. J is TRBJ2-1 and V is TRBV7-7, with 14 bases fitting TRBD2. The CDR3 runs to 17 residues. Germline lookup yields CDR1 SSHAT and CDR2 FNYEAQ (reference sequence). CDR3 region: CASSLGGGTSGGNEQFF. DNA of the CDR3: TGTGCTAGCAGCTTAGGAGGTGGGACTAGCGGGGGCAATGAGCAGTTCTTC.

The chain employs TRBV18 and TRBJ1-5; the match to TRBD1 covers 7 bases. The CDR3 is made up of 16 amino acids. The trim removed 2 bases at V and 7 bases at J, leaving 11 bases unmatched. Germline CDR1 KGHSH, CDR2 LQKENI. CDR3 nucleotide sequence: TGTGCCAGCTCACCAGGAGTTACAGGGGAGAGACAGCCCCAGCATTTT. The encoded protein is CASSPGVTGERQPQHF.

This chain links TRBV15 with TRBJ2-3, with TRBD2 matching 8 bases. Per germline, CDR1 LNHNV and CDR2 YYDKDF (reference sequence). The CDR3 contains 15 residues. Unmatched junction bases numbered 7, after V lost 0 bases and J lost 8 bases. DNA for the CDR3: TGTGCCACCAGCAGAGATACCCAGGGACTAGGTACGCAGTATTTT. Translating gives CATSRDTQGLGTQYF. The full variable domain, in which reference TRBV15 and TRBJ2-3 provide the parts outside the CDR3, is DAMVIQNPRYQVTQFGKPVTLSCSQTLNHNVMYWYQQKSSQAPKLLFHYYDKDFNNEADTPDNFQSRRPNTSFCFLDIRSPGLGDTAMYLCATSRDTQGLGTQYFGPGTRLTVL.

This chain connects TRBV28 to TRBJ2-7, with TRBD2 identical over 10 bases. V trimming: 4 bases; J trimming: 0 bases; junction bases outside the gene matches: 6. The CDR3 totals 16 residues. CDR1 and CDR2 (germline): MDHEN, SYDVKM. CDR3 sequence: CASSSRLAGYSYEQYF. In DNA form, the CDR3 reads TGTGCCAGCAGTTCGCGACTAGCGGGCTACTCCTACGAGCAGTACTTC.